This T cell receptor beta chain was sequenced during a study of identical twins. With template switching, a universal primer site was added, and the cDNA carried unique molecular identifiers. Via MiXCR, TCRdb re-called the 5' RACE reads, giving one row per CDR3 protein. The table shows roughly 350,000 distinct CDR3 sequences, with 9% to 15% occurring only once. CDR1 is SEHNR, CDR2 FQNEAQ, per germline (reference sequence). V lost 9 bases and J lost 4, with 9 bases in between. This CDR3 is built from 12 residues. Regarding this clonotype: Its specificity is not known.

Findings and caveats of the study: For cord blood, abundant beta clonotypes had fewer insertions, unlike memory repertoires, which showed none. Within twin pairs, the out-of-frame alpha sequences they shared showed excess low generation probability.

This same sample was also taken into another study, of yellow fever vaccine responses in identical twins. Per that paper: Among the twins, the vaccine T cell response reportedly seemed partly convergent and partly personalized.

Sample: CD8+ T cells sorted from blood. This sequence originates from a woman in her late teens or twenties in good health. This chain uses TRBV7-9 with TRBJ2-2; D remains ambiguous. CDR3 coding DNA: TGTGCCAGTCAGGCCCCCACCGGGGAGCTGTTTTTT. Its protein product is CASQAPTGELFF.